This T cell receptor beta chain was identified during a study of CD8+CD57+ T cells in acquired aplastic anemia. General study results and limits: Levels of CD8+ Simpson's diversity were not significantly distinct in patients versus controls.

Regarding this clonotype: What it binds is not known. Sequence at one end of the junction differs from germline and may be a read error.

TCR beta VDJ and CDR3 profiling used genomic DNA as template. TCRdb analysed the reads with MiXCR anew, one entry per CDR3 protein. The sample holds just over 400,000 distinct CDR3 sequences, 60% to 80% seen once. This sequence originates from a human donor in good health, serving as a control. Sequencing was carried out using sorted CD4+, CD8+, or CD8+CD57+ T cells (not recorded which) from PBMCs.

The CDR3, as DNA: TGTGCCATCTGTGATGCGGGGGCTGGTGAAAAACTGTATTTT. Translation gives CAICDAGAGEKLYF. The genes are TRBV10-3 and TRBJ1-4; tentatively, D is TRBD1 (6 bases). The CDR3 is made up of 14 amino acids. Germline assignment: CDR1 ENHRY and CDR2 SYGVKD.